This entry lists 26 T cell receptor beta chains sequenced from one sample in a study of blood T cell repertoires in COVID-19 (TCRdb year 2020). The library was obtained by the immunoSEQ multiplex PCR assay. In TCRdb, the immuneACCESS table is reduced to in-frame sequences with V and J assigned. These tables do not hold every clone; where another copy was compared, an unresolved V gene accounts for under half, and the others remain unexplained. Within this sample are around 130,000 clones, with approximately 80% of them counted one time only. The ten largest clonotypes hold 10% to 15% of the sample. Sequenced input: peripheral blood. These receptors originate from a woman aged 60 to 75 with acute or convalescent COVID-19.

The J gene is TRBJ2-3, the V gene TRBV7-8; TRBD2 agrees at 11 bases. Per the germline V gene, CDR1 is SGHVS and CDR2 is FQNEAQ. This CDR3 has 17 residues. Trimming removed 3 bases from V and 2 bases from J; junction bases left unmatched: 7. The CDR3 reads CASSFIAGGIFTDTQYF. The CDR3 nucleotides read TGTGCCAGCAGCTTTATAGCGGGGGGGATATTCACAGATACGCAGTATTTT.

The CDR3 coding sequence is TGCGCCAGCGCTGAGGGTAATAGCAATCAGCCCCAGCATTTT. Translating it yields CASAEGNSNQPQHF. J is TRBJ1-5 and V is TRBV5-1; D call uncertain. The CDR3 loop spans 14 amino acids. CDR1 and CDR2 from the germline V gene are SGHRS and YFSETQ. The V and J ends lost 7 bases and 0 bases respectively, with 11 bases between them.

V usage is TRBV7-2 and J usage is TRBJ2-5; maybe TRBD2 (5 bases). CDR3 length equals 16 residues. Germline CDR1 and CDR2: SGHTA and FQGNSA. V lost 5 bases and J lost 4, with 20 bases in between. The CDR3 coding sequence is TGTGCCAGCAGCATTGGAAGCCGGGCCGGAGGAGAGACCCAGTACTTC. Its translation: CASSIGSRAGGETQYF.

This CDR3 reads CSVKGGTNEKLFF. The CDR3 DNA sequence: TGCAGCGTTAAAGGGGGCACTAATGAAAAACTGTTTTTT. J is TRBJ1-4 and V is TRBV29-1; 7 positions agree with TRBD1. CDR1 SQVTM and CDR2 ANQGSEA come from the germline V gene. CDR3 length: 13 amino acids. V gave up 5 bases and J gave up 2 bases; unmatched junction bases: 2.

The genes are TRBV7-3 and TRBJ2-3; a weak D match, TRBD1 (6 bases). The V end was cut by 8 bases, the J end by 5 bases, with 14 bases between. The CDR3 spans 13 residues. Germline CDR1 is SGHTA and CDR2 is FQGTGA. CDR3 DNA: TGTGCCAGCGGGGCAGGGGCGGGAGATACGCAGTATTTT. Residues: CASGAGAGDTQYF.

CDR3 region: CASSPGQVTGELFF. The DNA for the CDR3 is TGTGCCAGCAGCCCGGGACAGGTCACCGGGGAGCTGTTTTTT. The rearrangement joins TRBV27 to TRBJ2-2, with TRBD1 identical over 8 bases. The germline CDR1 and CDR2 sequences are MNHEY and SMNVEV (reference sequence). J was trimmed by 4 bases and V by 6 bases; bases with no gene match: 4. The CDR3 extends over 14 amino acids.

The chain carries TRBV24-1 and TRBJ1-6; D gene uncertain. Looked up from germline, CDR1 is KGHDR and CDR2 is SFDVKD. The CDR3 runs 15 residues. V lost 3 bases and J 6 bases, leaving 11 bases between the germline ends. Here the CDR3 DNA reads TGTGCCACCAGTGATGGGCATTTCGGTAATTCACCCCTCCACTTT. Translating it yields CATSDGHFGNSPLHF.

J is TRBJ2-6 and V is TRBV3-1 (or the pseudogene TRBV3-2); D is undetermined. The CDR3 extends over 13 amino acids. Germline CDR1 reads LGHDT; CDR2 reads YNNKEL (reference sequence). V was shortened by 1 base and J by 9 bases, with 7 bases between the two germline ends. The CDR3 DNA sequence: TGTGCCAGCAGCCAAGGACATCTCAACGTCCTGACTTTC. Translated: CASSQGHLNVLTF.

The J gene is TRBJ2-5, the V gene TRBV29-1; 12 bases are a match to TRBD2. J gave up 2 bases and V 6 bases, and 13 bases lay outside the gene matches. The CDR3 is made up of 17 amino acids. Germline assignment: CDR1 SQVTM and CDR2 ANQGSEA. The CDR3 region is CSVHTASGGGPQETQYF. The CDR3 nucleotides are TGCAGCGTCCACACGGCTAGCGGGGGGGGCCCTCAAGAGACCCAGTACTTC. The full variable domain, with the rest looked up from reference TRBV29-1 and TRBJ2-5, is SAVISQKPSRDICQRGTSLTIQCQVDSQVTMMFWYRQQPGQSLTLIATANQGSEATYESGFVIDKFPISRPNLTFSTLTVSNMSPEDSSIYLCSVHTASGGGPQETQYFGPGTRLLVL.

This chain uses TRBV9 with TRBJ2-5; 10 positions match TRBD2. Germline CDR1 and CDR2: SGDLS and YYNGEE. This CDR3 has 15 residues. Germline trimming cut 6 bases from V and 4 bases from J; bases unmatched to any gene: 9. The CDR3 spells CASTQAGGHSETQYF. The DNA for the CDR3 is TGTGCCAGCACCCAAGCGGGGGGGCACTCAGAGACCCAGTACTTC. The full variable domain, its missing parts supplied by reference TRBV9 and TRBJ2-5, is DSGVTQTPKHLITATGQRVTLRCSPRSGDLSVYWYQQSLDQGLQFLIQYYNGEERAKGNILERFSAQQFPDLHSELNLSSLELGDSALYFCASTQAGGHSETQYFGPGTRLLVL.

This clone was detected once. The chain recombines TRBV2 with TRBJ2-4; TRBD1 matches 7 bases. The CDR3 spans 14 residues. The junction had 0 bases not matched to a gene; V was cut back by 1 base and J by 3 bases. Per the germline V gene, CDR1 is SNHLY and CDR2 is FYNNEI. This CDR3 reads CASSEGDSKNIQYF. CDR3 nucleotides: TGTGCCAGCAGTGAAGGGGACAGCAAAAACATTCAGTACTTC.

In its sample, this clone was seen a few times. CDR3 bases: TGCGCCAGCAGGGGCAGGGACTATGGCTACACCTTC. As protein: CASRGRDYGYTF. The rearrangement links TRBV4-1 to TRBJ1-2, with D possibly matching TRBD1 (5 bases). V was shortened by 6 bases and J by 3 bases, with 8 bases between the two germline ends. CDR1 is MGHRA, CDR2 YSYEKL, per germline. The CDR3 runs to 12 residues.

V is TRBV5-6 and J is TRBJ1-3, with unresolved D. Germline V gives CDR1 SGHDT, CDR2 YYEEEE. The V end was cut by 0 bases, the J end by 7 bases, with 11 bases between. The CDR3 contains 14 residues. DNA of the CDR3: TGTGCCAGCAGCTTGGAGACTGCCGGGAACACCATATATTTT. Translation gives CASSLETAGNTIYF.

For this clone: This specimen includes other DNA sequences encoding the same CDR3. Here the CDR3 DNA reads TGTGCCATCGGGGGAGACAGGGGCGACGGGGAGCTGTTTTTT. Translation gives CAIGGDRGDGELFF. The V call is TRBV10-3, the J call TRBJ2-2, with 8 bases matching TRBD1. This CDR3 has 14 residues. J was trimmed by 7 bases and V by 8 bases; bases with no gene match: 9. Germline V gene sequence: CDR1 ENHRY, CDR2 SYGVKD.

V usage is TRBV5-1 and J usage is TRBJ1-2, with D tentatively TRBD1 (6 bases). Germline assignment: CDR1 SGHRS and CDR2 YFSETQ. This CDR3 comprises 14 residues. V lost 4 bases and J 6 bases, leaving 16 bases between the germline ends. The DNA for the CDR3 is TGCGCCAGCAGCATGGCCGGGACAACGAATGGCTACACCTTC. It codes for CASSMAGTTNGYTF. Full variable domain (remainder filled in from reference TRBV5-1 and TRBJ1-2): KAGVTQTPRYLIKTRGQQVTLSCSPISGHRSVSWYQQTPGQGLQFLFEYFSETQRNKGNFPGRFSGRQFSNSRSEMNVSTLELGDSALYLCASSMAGTTNGYTFGSGTRLTVV.

The chain joins TRBV2 to TRBJ2-7; 7 positions agree with TRBD2. The V and J ends lost 11 bases and 2 bases, in that order; junction bases with no gene match: 6. CDR3 size: 12 residues. Germline CDR1 SNHLY, CDR2 FYNNEI. In DNA, the CDR3 is TGTGCCTCAAGGCGGGAGACCTACGAGCAGTACTTC. The encoded protein is CASRRETYEQYF.

This chain links TRBV18 with TRBJ1-4; unclear D gene. Germline CDR1 is KGHSH and CDR2 is LQKENI. V lost 3 bases, J lost 5 bases, and 13 bases lay in between. The CDR3 consists of 15 residues. In DNA, the CDR3 is TGTGCCAGCTCACCGGAGTTTAAGGAGAATGAAAAACTGTTTTTT. It translates to CASSPEFKENEKLFF.

The V call is TRBV7-2, the J call TRBJ2-5; tentative D call: TRBD2 (6 bases). The V gene lost 2 bases and the J gene lost 1 base, with 8 bases spanning the gap. The CDR3 sequence is 14 residues long. Germline loops: CDR1 SGHTA, CDR2 FQGNSA. The CDR3 here is CASSLTLAQETQYF. CDR3 bases: TGTGCCAGCAGCTTAACACTAGCCCAAGAGACCCAGTACTTC. The full variable domain, with the rest looked up from reference TRBV7-2 and TRBJ2-5, is GAGVSQSPSNKVTEKGKDVELRCDPISGHTALYWYRQSLGQGLEFLIYFQGNSAPDKSGLPSDRFSAERTGGSVSTLTIQRTQQEDSAVYLCASSLTLAQETQYFGPGTRLLVL.

This chain links TRBV6-2 or TRBV6-3 with TRBJ1-1; a weak D match, TRBD1 (6 bases). The CDR3 is 17 amino acids. CDR1 is MNHEY and CDR2 is SVGEGT in the germline V gene. The V gene lost 6 bases and the J gene lost 0 bases, with 20 bases spanning the gap. CDR3 in DNA: TGTGCCAGCAGCGACGGGCGGCAGGGGACGATGAACACTGAAGCTTTCTTT. Translation gives CASSDGRQGTMNTEAFF.

The chain is built from TRBV27 and TRBJ2-5, with TRBD2 matching over 8 bases. CDR1 and CDR2 from the germline V gene are MNHEY and SMNVEV (reference sequence). The CDR3 length is 17 residues. The V and J ends lost 8 bases and 4 bases, in that order; junction bases with no gene match: 18. This CDR3 is CASFLIPRGAPGETQYF. As DNA, the CDR3 is TGTGCCAGCTTTTTGATCCCGCGGGGGGCCCCCGGAGAGACCCAGTACTTC.

The CDR3 loop is CASSQGTGGLNTEAFF. The CDR3 bases are TGCGCCAGCAGCCAAGGCACAGGGGGCCTGAACACTGAAGCTTTCTTT. The gene calls are TRBV4-1 and TRBJ1-1, with TRBD1 matching over 9 bases. The CDR3 loop spans 16 amino acids. Looked up from germline, CDR1 is MGHRA and CDR2 is YSYEKL. Germline trimming cut 1 base from V and 0 bases from J; bases unmatched to any gene: 3.

This chain connects TRBV7-9 to TRBJ1-4, with a possible D match to TRBD1 (6 bases). The V end lost 4 bases, the J end lost 5 bases, and 20 bases lay between the germline ends. Per the germline V gene, CDR1 is SEHNR and CDR2 is FQNEAQ (reference sequence). The CDR3 spans 17 residues. The CDR3 spells CASSSRQDRIINEKLFF. For the CDR3, the DNA is TGTGCCAGCAGCTCGCGACAGGACCGGATAATAAATGAAAAACTGTTTTTT.

V and J are TRBV7-2 and TRBJ1-1, with D possibly matching TRBD1 (6 bases). The CDR3 totals 16 residues. The V gene's germline CDR1 is SGHTA and CDR2 FQGNSA. The ends were cut back, 5 bases at V and 0 bases at J, with 16 bases in the middle. In DNA, the CDR3 is TGTGCCAGCAGCCTAAACGGGGGGGCAATGAACACTGAAGCTTTCTTT. This gives the protein CASSLNGGAMNTEAFF.

This chain connects TRBV7-9 to TRBJ1-4; D perhaps matches TRBD1 (5 bases). The V gene lost 5 bases and the J gene lost 7 bases, with 8 bases spanning the gap. Germline V lookup: CDR1 SEHNR, CDR2 FQNEAQ (reference sequence). The CDR3 length is 12 residues. The CDR3 protein is CASSPQGEKLFF. CDR3 DNA: TGTGCCAGCAGCCCCCAGGGTGAAAAACTGTTTTTT.

The V and J genes are TRBV3-1 (or the pseudogene TRBV3-2) and TRBJ1-2; D gene uncertain. The germline CDR1 and CDR2 sequences are LGHDT and YNNKEL (reference sequence). V was pared by 8 bases and J by 6 bases, with 13 bases between. This CDR3 comprises 12 residues. The CDR3 DNA follows: TGTGCCAGCCGGGGTGACGGACATGGCTACACCTTC. This codes for CASRGDGHGYTF.

This clone was found once. The V call is TRBV7-3, the J call TRBJ2-6, with a weak D call TRBD2 (5 bases). V dropped 8 bases and J dropped 3 bases, with 11 bases sitting between them. This CDR3 region has 14 residues. Germline CDR1 and CDR2: SGHTA and FQGTGA. CDR3 residues: CASDPGSGANVLTF. CDR3 nucleotide sequence: TGTGCCAGCGATCCGGGAAGTGGGGCCAACGTCCTGACTTTC.